These 8 T cell receptor beta chains were all obtained from the same sample, sequenced in a study of PD-1 blockade in classical Hodgkin lymphoma (TCRdb year 2020). According to the study, the label for this sample's time point signals: cycle 1 day 1 (C1D1), immediately before nivolumab initiation. All trial patients had relapsed after autologous stem cell transplantation, with cohorts A, B and C differing in prior brentuximab vedotin exposure. Libraries came from the immunoSEQ multiplex PCR assay. TCRdb retrieved this table from immuneACCESS and kept in-frame rearrangements only. Not all clones are present; in checked studies, unresolved V genes account for under half, and no reason is known for the remainder. This sample holds some 64,000 clones; around 89% were observed only once. 15% of the sample rests with the top ten. This specimen consisted of peripheral blood mononuclear cells (PBMCs), obtained at baseline. The receptors originated from a human donor with classical Hodgkin lymphoma.

The chain joins TRBV6-6 to TRBJ2-7; D perhaps matches TRBD1 (5 bases). V lost 7 bases, J lost 2 bases, and 15 bases lay in between. The CDR3 runs to 14 residues. Germline CDR1 MNHNY, CDR2 SVGAGI (reference sequence). The CDR3 DNA sequence: TGTGCCAGCATTGCAGGGATCCCTACCTACGAGCAGTACTTC. Translating it yields CASIAGIPTYEQYF.

The V gene is TRBV27, the J gene TRBJ2-3; a weak D match, TRBD1 (6 bases). This CDR3 comprises 14 residues. The germline CDR1 and CDR2 sequences are MNHEY and SMNVEV (reference sequence). V lost 3 bases and J 0 bases, leaving 7 bases between the germline ends. The DNA for the CDR3 is TGTGCCAGCAGTTTGGGGGCTAGCACAGATACGCAGTATTTT. Protein sequence: CASSLGASTDTQYF.

The chain has TRBV7-2 and TRBJ2-7; D might be TRBD1 (5 bases). The V end was cut by 5 bases, the J end by 3 bases, with 11 bases between. The CDR3 sequence is 13 residues long. Germline V gene data show CDR1 as SGHTA and CDR2 as FQGNSA. The CDR3 here is CASSPDIFYEQYF. The CDR3 bases are TGTGCCAGCAGCCCGGACATATTCTACGAGCAGTACTTC.

The genes are TRBV30 and TRBJ2-7; D may correspond to TRBD1 or TRBD2 (6 bases each). V lost 6 bases and J 6 bases, leaving 12 bases between the germline ends. The CDR3 loop spans 11 amino acids. The germline gives CDR1 GTSNPN, CDR2 SVGIG (reference sequence). The CDR3 region has the DNA TGTGCCTGTGACCGGGGGCTCGAGCAGTACTTC. This sequence encodes CACDRGLEQYF.

The rearrangement links TRBV11-2 to TRBJ2-7, with 16 bases aligning to TRBD2. The CDR3 spans 16 residues. CDR1 SGHAT and CDR2 FQNNGV come from the germline V gene. The ends lost 5 bases at V and 5 bases at J; junction bases unmatched: 6. Written as DNA, the CDR3 is TGTGCCAGCAGCCTCGGGACTAGCGGGGGGGCCGACGAGCAGTACTTC. Translated: CASSLGTSGGADEQYF.

J is TRBJ1-1 and V is TRBV20-1, with D hard to call. The V end lost 6 bases, the J end lost 6 bases, and 8 bases lay between the germline ends. From germline, CDR1 is DFQATT and CDR2 SNEGSKA (reference sequence). The CDR3 has 10 residues. The CDR3 nucleotides read TGCAGTGCCTTTCCCCCTGAAGCTTTCTTT. It encodes CSAFPPEAFF.

The chain recombines TRBV6-6 with TRBJ2-7; a weak D match, TRBD1 (6 bases). Germline CDR1 MNHNY, CDR2 SVGAGI (reference sequence). The V end was cut by 5 bases, the J end by 7 bases, with 18 bases between. This CDR3 has 14 amino acids. This CDR3 reads CASSTGQYSSEQYF. CDR3 DNA: TGTGCCAGCAGTACCGGACAGTATAGCTCGGAGCAGTACTTC.

The chain recombines TRBV12-1 with TRBJ2-1; the DNA was not used to check the table's D call, TRBD2. TRBV12-1 is a pseudogene segment. The CDR3 loop spans 15 amino acids. Written as DNA, the CDR3 is TGTGCCAGCCCACAAGGGGCGGGGGGCTACAATGAGCAGTTCTTC. Translated: CASPQGAGGYNEQFF.